This T cell receptor beta chain stems from a study of OX40 agonist ivuxolimab in advanced cancers. Trimming shortened V by 3 bases and J by 0 bases, and 12 bases separated the two germline ends. This CDR3 comprises 14 residues. The germline CDR1 and CDR2 sequences are GTSNPN and SVGIG (reference sequence). Method: immunoSEQ multiplex PCR; TCRdb's copy keeps in-frame clones and lacks some. The sample consists of roughly 49,000 clones, approximately 80% of them appearing once. Sequences were derived from CD4+ or CD8+ T cells sorted from blood, sampled in a trial of the OX40 agonist ivuxolimab. This TCR was recovered from an adult with an advanced solid tumor such as melanoma, head and neck, liver or kidney cancer. This chain connects TRBV30 to TRBJ2-7; no firm D call. The CDR3, as DNA: TGTGCCTGGAGCGTCGGAGCCGGCTCCTACGAGCAGTACTTC. It translates to CAWSVGAGSYEQYF.